The rows below give T cell receptor beta chains drawn from one sample of a study of blood T cell repertoires in COVID-19. Produced via immunoSEQ multiplex PCR; TCRdb's table is partial and in-frame only. The sample lists 220,000 or so clones, 85% to 90% occurring once. The material sequenced was PBMCs or T cells enriched from blood (not recorded which). These receptors were obtained from a young man who had been exposed to COVID-19. The CDR3 runs from the conserved cysteine through the conserved F or W. A D gene is named only where the DNA matches it firmly. Only part of the rows carry a size: once, few, many, or a class if the clone is expanded.

d_call: TRBD2
j_call: TRBJ2-3
cdr3_length: 16
v_call: TRBV6-4
clone_size: -
cdr3_aa: CASSDSTSGGSDTQYF
cdr3_nt: TGTGCCAGCAGTGACTCGACTAGCGGGGGGTCAGATACGCAGTATTTT

d_call: -
j_call: TRBJ1-5
cdr3_length: 15
v_call: TRBV6-1
clone_size: -
cdr3_aa: CASSDKDKGNQPQHF
cdr3_nt: TGTGCCAGCAGTGACAAGGACAAGGGCAATCAGCCCCAGCATTTT

d_call: TRBD1
j_call: TRBJ1-2
cdr3_length: 16
v_call: TRBV30
clone_size: -
cdr3_aa: CAWITEFWTGFGGYTF
cdr3_nt: TGTGCCTGGATCACGGAATTTTGGACAGGGTTCGGGGGCTACACCTTC

d_call: TRBD2
j_call: TRBJ2-1
cdr3_length: 15
v_call: TRBV9
clone_size: -
cdr3_aa: CASSVTGTSPNEQFF
cdr3_nt: TGTGCCAGCAGCGTAACAGGGACTAGCCCGAATGAGCAGTTCTTC

d_call: -
j_call: TRBJ2-3
cdr3_length: 13
v_call: TRBV6-2/TRBV6-3
clone_size: -
cdr3_aa: CASSPPPRDTQYF
cdr3_nt: TGTGCCAGCAGCCCCCCACCTAGGGATACGCAGTATTTT

d_call: -
j_call: TRBJ2-7
cdr3_length: 13
v_call: TRBV7-9
clone_size: -
cdr3_aa: CASSPRGSYEQYF
cdr3_nt: TGTGCCAGCAGCCCTCGCGGCTCCTACGAGCAGTACTTC

d_call: TRBD1
j_call: TRBJ2-1
cdr3_length: 15
v_call: TRBV9
clone_size: -
cdr3_aa: CASTRLNEGAGEQFF
cdr3_nt: TGTGCCAGCACTCGACTGAATGAGGGGGCGGGTGAGCAGTTCTTC

d_call: TRBD1
j_call: TRBJ1-1
cdr3_length: 17
v_call: TRBV7-2
clone_size: few
cdr3_aa: CASSLGLPGQGGTEAFF
cdr3_nt: TGTGCCAGCAGCTTAGGCCTTCCGGGACAGGGCGGAACTGAAGCTTTCTTT

d_call: -
j_call: TRBJ1-3
cdr3_length: 11
v_call: TRBV6-6
clone_size: -
cdr3_aa: CASRWLDTIYF
cdr3_nt: TGTGCCAGCCGTTGGCTCGACACCATATATTTT

d_call: -
j_call: TRBJ1-4
cdr3_length: 15
v_call: TRBV13
clone_size: -
cdr3_aa: CASSANSLNNEKLFF
cdr3_nt: TGTGCCAGCAGCGCCAACAGCCTAAATAATGAAAAACTGTTTTTT

d_call: TRBD1
j_call: TRBJ2-1
cdr3_length: 15
v_call: TRBV15
clone_size: -
cdr3_aa: CATSIQGESYNEQFF
cdr3_nt: TGTGCCACCAGCATACAGGGGGAATCCTACAATGAGCAGTTCTTC

d_call: -
j_call: TRBJ2-7
cdr3_length: 13
v_call: TRBV5-6
clone_size: -
cdr3_aa: CASSLFGGDEQYF
cdr3_nt: TGTGCCAGCAGCTTATTCGGAGGAGACGAGCAGTACTTC

d_call: TRBD1
j_call: TRBJ2-1
cdr3_length: 16
v_call: TRBV25-1
clone_size: -
cdr3_aa: CASTAPGGTSYNEQFF
cdr3_nt: TGTGCCAGCACCGCTCCAGGGGGAACCTCTTACAATGAGCAGTTCTTC